These 32 T cell receptor beta chains originate from one sample sequenced in a study of blood T cell repertoires in COVID-19 (dated by TCRdb to 2018 to 2020). Preparation of the library involved the immunoSEQ multiplex PCR assay. The clones in this table, taken by TCRdb from immuneACCESS, are in-frame only. Not every clone is retained; where verified, under half of the shortfall comes from an unresolved V gene, and the cause of the rest is unknown. This sample lists about 250,000 clones; roughly four fifths were detected once. The ten largest account for approximately 9.1% of the sample. Sequences were obtained from peripheral blood. These receptors originate from a man older than 75 with acute or convalescent COVID-19.

The chain recombines TRBV5-6 with TRBJ2-1; D perhaps matches TRBD2 (5 bases). Trimming cost V 1 base and J 5 bases, with 13 bases left between them. The CDR3 has 15 residues. Germline V gives CDR1 SGHDT, CDR2 YYEEEE. The DNA of the CDR3 is TGTGCCAGCAGCTTGACCGCGGGCCACGACAATGAGCAGTTCTTC. This sequence encodes CASSLTAGHDNEQFF.

The chain joins TRBV24-1 to TRBJ1-1; 7 bases agree with TRBD1. The CDR3 is 13 amino acids. CDR1 is KGHDR, CDR2 SFDVKD, per germline. V dropped 4 bases and J dropped 5; count of bases not matched to a gene: 3. The CDR3 protein is CATSDWDSTEAFF. In DNA, the CDR3 is TGTGCCACCAGTGACTGGGACAGTACTGAAGCTTTCTTT.

V usage is TRBV5-1 and J usage is TRBJ2-2; 9 positions agree with TRBD1. Trimming took 0 bases from V and 7 from J; bases not matched to a gene: 4. The CDR3 has 15 amino acids. Germline loops: CDR1 SGHRS, CDR2 YFSETQ. The CDR3 nucleotides are TGCGCCAGCAGCTTGGAGGGACAGGGCAACGGGGAGCTGTTTTTT. Its protein product is CASSLEGQGNGELFF.

The rearrangement uses TRBV3-1 (or the pseudogene TRBV3-2) and TRBJ1-6; possibly TRBD1 for D (6 bases). Per germline, CDR1 LGHDT and CDR2 YNNKEL (reference sequence). The ends were cut back, 3 bases at V and 4 bases at J, with 10 bases in the middle. CDR3 size: 15 residues. CDR3 in amino acids: CASSQGAGYNSPLHF. Here the CDR3 DNA reads TGTGCCAGCAGCCAGGGGGCAGGATATAATTCACCCCTCCACTTT.

V gene TRBV7-9 combines with J gene TRBJ2-5; 8 bases fit TRBD2. After removal of 7 bases from V and 5 bases from J, the junction contained 12 bases not matched to a gene. This CDR3 is 15 amino acids long. CDR1 is SEHNR and CDR2 is FQNEAQ in the germline V gene (reference sequence). DNA for the CDR3: TGTGCCAGCATCGCTCGGACGGGAGGGCCGGAGACCCAGTACTTC. Amino acid sequence: CASIARTGGPETQYF.

J is TRBJ2-1 and V is TRBV5-1, with D possibly matching TRBD1 (6 bases). Germline V gene sequence: CDR1 SGHRS, CDR2 YFSETQ. V shed 3 bases and J shed 4 bases, with 14 bases lying between them. The CDR3 length is 15 residues. CDR3 sequence (DNA): TGCGCCAGCAGCTATCAGGGGACCCAATACAATGAGCAGTTCTTC. Its protein is CASSYQGTQYNEQFF.

This sequence joins TRBV5-1 and TRBJ2-5; D is possibly TRBD1 (5 bases). The CDR3 is 15 residues long. The germline V gene has CDR1 SGHRS and CDR2 YFSETQ. The V end was cut by 4 bases, the J end by 2 bases, with 15 bases between. The CDR3 DNA is TGCGCCAGCAGCCGACTCGGACACGTTCAAGAGACCCAGTACTTC. Translated: CASSRLGHVQETQYF.

This rearrangement joins TRBV19 to TRBJ2-1; TRBD1 matches at 7 bases. The CDR3 covers 15 residues. The germline gives CDR1 LNHDA, CDR2 SQIVND (reference sequence). The V segment lost 4 bases and the J segment 6 bases; nucleotides outside the gene matches: 9. The CDR3 coding sequence is TGTGCCAGTAGTAGATCCGGGACAGCCTTCAATGAGCAGTTCTTC. Translating gives CASSRSGTAFNEQFF.

This chain links TRBV20-1 with TRBJ1-2; tentative D call: TRBD1 (5 bases). Trimming stripped 7 bases from V and 4 bases from J, with 10 bases between. The length of the CDR3 is 11 residues. Germline-derived CDR1 and CDR2 are DFQATT and SNEGSKA (reference sequence). The DNA of the CDR3 is TGCAGTGTGGGGGGAGGCTATGGCTACACCTTC. It codes for CSVGGGYGYTF.

The V gene is TRBV27, the J gene TRBJ1-2; 10 bases are shared with TRBD1. The CDR3 runs to 16 residues. Per the germline V gene, CDR1 is MNHEY and CDR2 is SMNVEV (reference sequence). V shed 0 bases and J 4 bases; nucleotides not matched to a gene: 5. The DNA of the CDR3 is TGTGCCAGCAGTTTATCGGGGACAGGGGCATTCTATGGCTACACCTTC. Residues: CASSLSGTGAFYGYTF.

This chain connects TRBV5-1 to TRBJ1-2; D gene ambiguous. The V and J ends lost 1 base and 4 bases respectively, with 17 bases between them. Per germline, CDR1 SGHRS and CDR2 YFSETQ. CDR3 size: 16 residues. The CDR3 DNA is TGCGCCAGCAGCTTGAGCCCTTCCGACGGAGCCTATGGCTACACCTTC. Translated, it gives CASSLSPSDGAYGYTF. Together with reference TRBV5-1 and TRBJ1-2, the CDR3 gives the full variable domain: KAGVTQTPRYLIKTRGQQVTLSCSPISGHRSVSWYQQTPGQGLQFLFEYFSETQRNKGNFPGRFSGRQFSNSRSEMNVSTLELGDSALYLCASSLSPSDGAYGYTFGSGTRLTVV.

In regard to this clone: Within the sample, other DNA sequences also encode this same CDR3. The chain combines TRBV6-5 with TRBJ1-5; tentative D call: TRBD1 (6 bases). Germline V gene data show CDR1 as MNHEY and CDR2 as SVGAGI. The CDR3 is 14 residues long. Trimming took 5 bases from V and 3 from J, leaving 11 bases between them. Here the CDR3 reads CASSPDRLNQPQHF. The CDR3 bases are TGTGCCAGCAGTCCGGACAGACTCAATCAGCCCCAGCATTTT.

This chain connects TRBV7-2 to TRBJ1-6, with D possibly TRBD1 on 5 matching bases. V dropped 3 bases and J dropped 0 bases, with 12 bases sitting between them. Germline assignment: CDR1 SGHTA and CDR2 FQGNSA. This CDR3 comprises 17 residues. CDR3 amino acids: CASSLGLGSSYNSPLHF. CDR3 nucleotide sequence: TGTGCCAGCAGCTTGGGACTGGGGAGCTCCTATAATTCACCCCTCCACTTT.

The chain combines TRBV7-6 with TRBJ2-1; D is uncertain. This CDR3 comprises 13 residues. Germline V gives CDR1 SGHVS, CDR2 FNYEAQ. The germline V and J ends were trimmed by 5 bases and 2 bases, with 7 bases remaining between them. The DNA for the CDR3 is TGTGCCAGCAGCCCCCTAACCTACAATGAGCAGTTCTTC. Its translation is CASSPLTYNEQFF.

The V call is TRBV19, the J call TRBJ2-7, with 9 bases identical to TRBD1. The CDR3 is 15 residues long. Germline CDR1 LNHDA, CDR2 SQIVND (reference sequence). V was clipped by 5 bases and J by 4 bases; unmatched bases: 9. CDR3 in DNA: TGTGCCAGTAGTCGGGACAGGGACTTAACTTACGAGCAGTACTTC. Translated, it gives CASSRDRDLTYEQYF.

The chain recombines TRBV9 with TRBJ2-3; 7 bases line up with TRBD1. CDR1 and CDR2 (germline): SGDLS, YYNGEE. Trimming took 0 bases from V and 3 from J; bases not matched to a gene: 16. The length of the CDR3 is 19 residues. The CDR3 spells CASSVEVGGARGITDTQYF. CDR3 DNA sequence: TGTGCCAGCAGCGTAGAAGTAGGTGGGGCCAGGGGGATAACAGATACGCAGTATTTT. Complete variable domain (other parts from reference TRBV9 and TRBJ2-3): DSGVTQTPKHLITATGQRVTLRCSPRSGDLSVYWYQQSLDQGLQFLIQYYNGEERAKGNILERFSAQQFPDLHSELNLSSLELGDSALYFCASSVEVGGARGITDTQYFGPGTRLTVL.

The rearrangement uses TRBV11-1 and TRBJ2-3, with 10 nucleotides matching TRBD2. This CDR3 region has 16 residues. Losses at the gene ends were 3 bases for V and 4 bases for J; bases not matched to a gene: 7. Germline V gene lookup returns CDR1 SGHAT and CDR2 FQDESV (reference sequence). The CDR3 coding sequence is TGTGCCAGCAGCTTCATAGCGGGAGGAGGCCCAGATACGCAGTATTTT. It encodes CASSFIAGGGPDTQYF. The whole variable domain, remainder taken from reference TRBV11-1 and TRBJ2-3, is EAEVAQSPRYKITEKSQAVAFWCDPISGHATLYWYRQILGQGPELLVQFQDESVVDDSQLPKDRFSAERLKGVDSTLKIQPAELGDSAMYLCASSFIAGGGPDTQYFGPGTRLTVL.

This chain joins TRBV6-1 and TRBJ1-6; D not resolved. V lost 1 base to trimming and J lost 0 bases, with 4 bases between them. The CDR3 loop spans 15 amino acids. The V gene's germline CDR1 is MNHNS and CDR2 SASEGT. In DNA, the CDR3 is TGTGCCAGCAGTGAAGGGGCCTCCTATAATTCACCCCTCCACTTT. Translated, it gives CASSEGASYNSPLHF.

The chain joins TRBV10-3 to TRBJ2-4; TRBD1 agrees at 7 bases. The CDR3 consists of 14 residues. CDR1 is ENHRY, CDR2 SYGVKD, per germline. V shed 3 bases and J 8 bases; nucleotides not matched to a gene: 7. DNA of the CDR3: TGTGCCATCAGTGATACCACAGGGGCCGACATTCAGTACTTC. It codes for CAISDTTGADIQYF.

This clone was counted a few times. The V call is TRBV27, the J call TRBJ1-2; 7 bases map to TRBD1. Looked up from germline, CDR1 is MNHEY and CDR2 is SMNVEV (reference sequence). This CDR3 contains 14 residues. V lost 5 bases, J lost 3 bases, and 6 bases stayed unmatched. CDR3: CASSLTGLHYGYTF. CDR3 DNA sequence: TGTGCCAGCAGTCTGACAGGGTTACACTATGGCTACACCTTC.

This clone was seen more than once but under ten times. CDR3 region: CASSWGLEQFF. CDR3 sequence (DNA): TGTGCCAGCAGTTGGGGGCTTGAGCAGTTCTTC. The chain links TRBV28 to TRBJ2-1, with a weak D call TRBD1 (6 bases). This CDR3 contains 11 residues. Germline V lookup: CDR1 MDHEN, CDR2 SYDVKM. Trimming shortened V by 4 bases and J by 9 bases, and 7 bases separated the two germline ends.

V usage is TRBV6-1 and J usage is TRBJ2-1; TRBD1 might be the D (6 bases). The CDR3 covers 14 residues. With 2 bases removed from V and 8 bases from J, the gap between germline ends came to 13 bases. From germline, CDR1 is MNHNS and CDR2 SASEGT. This chain's CDR3 is CASSERQGKDEQFF. The DNA for the CDR3 is TGTGCCAGCAGTGAAAGGCAGGGGAAGGATGAGCAGTTCTTC.

This clone was seen a few times. The CDR3 DNA reads as TGTGCCAGCTCACCACAATTCGAGCTGAACACTGAAGCTTTCTTT. Amino acids: CASSPQFELNTEAFF. The chain links TRBV18 to TRBJ1-1; D is unclear. This CDR3 is built from 15 residues. CDR1 and CDR2 from the germline V gene are KGHSH and LQKENI. V was pared by 1 base and J by 0 bases, with 9 bases between.

The CDR3 DNA follows: TGTGCCAGCAGCCTCGCAGGTGGGACAGGGAATTCACCCCTCCACTTT. The encoded protein is CASSLAGGTGNSPLHF. V gene TRBV7-9 combines with J gene TRBJ1-6; 9 nucleotides agree with TRBD1. The CDR3 covers 16 residues. V lost 5 bases and J lost 7; bases outside the gene matches: 9. CDR1 and CDR2 (germline): SEHNR, FQNEAQ (reference sequence).

The chain's CDR3 is CASSDKETSGIRETQYF. CDR3 nucleotides: TGTGCCAGCAGCGATAAGGAAACTAGCGGGATTCGAGAGACCCAGTACTTC. The J gene is TRBJ2-5, the V gene TRBV21-1; TRBD2 is the table's D call, not checked against the DNA. TRBV21-1 is a documented pseudogene. This CDR3 spans 17 amino acids.

The rearrangement joins TRBV19 to TRBJ2-3, with a possible D match to TRBD1 (6 bases). Germline CDR1 reads LNHDA; CDR2 reads SQIVND (reference sequence). V gave up 3 bases and J gave up 4 bases, with 11 bases separating them. The CDR3 is 14 amino acids. CDR3 sequence (DNA): TGTGCCAGTAGTATGGGCAGGGGAGCAGATACGCAGTATTTT. Translated, it gives CASSMGRGADTQYF.

The V call is TRBV6-1, the J call TRBJ2-2; possibly TRBD2 for D (6 bases). The ends were cut back, 3 bases at V and 4 bases at J, with 12 bases in the middle. The CDR3 spans 15 residues. The germline gives CDR1 MNHNS, CDR2 SASEGT. The CDR3 protein is CASSDRRESTGELFF. Here the CDR3 DNA reads TGTGCCAGCAGTGACCGGAGGGAGAGCACCGGGGAGCTGTTTTTT.

The genes are TRBV5-1 and TRBJ1-2, with 9 bases identical to TRBD1. Germline trimming cut 3 bases from V and 2 bases from J; bases unmatched to any gene: 2. Germline V gene data show CDR1 as SGHRS and CDR2 as YFSETQ. There are 14 residues in the CDR3. In DNA form, the CDR3 reads TGCGCCAGCAGCTCGGACAGGGGAAACTATGGCTACACCTTC. Translation: CASSSDRGNYGYTF.

J is TRBJ2-7 and V is TRBV11-1, with TRBD1 matching 7 bases. V was pared by 5 bases and J by 2 bases, with 12 bases of the junction left unmatched. Germline values: CDR1 SGHAT, CDR2 FQDESV (reference sequence). This CDR3 is 16 amino acids long. CDR3: CASSPTGARPTYEQYF. CDR3 nucleotides: TGTGCCAGCAGCCCTACAGGGGCAAGGCCTACCTACGAGCAGTACTTC.

The chain recombines TRBV19 with TRBJ1-5, with D possibly TRBD1 on 6 matching bases. The CDR3 length is 15 residues. Germline-derived CDR1 and CDR2 are LNHDA and SQIVND (reference sequence). V was cut by 5 bases and J by 2 bases, with 13 bases left in between. The CDR3 region is CASSLQGIGNQPQHF. As DNA, the CDR3 is TGTGCCAGTAGTCTACAGGGAATCGGCAATCAGCCCCAGCATTTT.

CDR3 region: CASGSGVSTDTQYF. Written as DNA, the CDR3 is TGTGCCAGCGGCTCGGGGGTGAGCACAGATACGCAGTATTTT. The chain combines TRBV6-5 with TRBJ2-3; weak D call: TRBD2 (6 bases). Deletions cut 8 bases from V and 0 bases from J, with 12 bases between. Germline CDR1 and CDR2: MNHEY and SVGAGI. This CDR3 contains 14 residues.

Points on this clone: At the DNA level, this CDR3 is encoded by other sequences in the same sample as well. V is TRBV5-1 and J is TRBJ2-7, with D possibly matching TRBD1 (5 bases). Per the germline V gene, CDR1 is SGHRS and CDR2 is YFSETQ. The CDR3 spans 14 residues. Trimming removed 0 bases from V and 2 bases from J, with 9 bases in between. The CDR3 spells CASSLGDSTYEQYF. The CDR3 DNA is TGCGCCAGCAGCTTGGGAGACAGCACCTACGAGCAGTACTTC.